This T cell receptor beta chain was captured by sequencing in a study of technical replicates of blood from several donors. The germline V gene encodes CDR1 MNHNS and CDR2 SASEGT. Trimming shortened V by 8 bases and J by 0 bases, and 10 bases separated the two germline ends. This CDR3 is built from 14 residues. Assay: immunoSEQ multiplex PCR; the TCRdb copy retains only in-frame clones and omits some. The table lists around 65,000 clones, about 90% of them singletons. This clone occurred once. This chain connects TRBV6-1 to TRBJ1-4; no firm D call. Sample: PBMCs. The source is a human donor in good health. Some clones in this sample may be carry-over from other donors' samples. As DNA, the CDR3 is TGTGCCAGCCTCTACTCGACAACTAATGAAAAACTGTTTTTT. Translation: CASLYSTTNEKLFF.